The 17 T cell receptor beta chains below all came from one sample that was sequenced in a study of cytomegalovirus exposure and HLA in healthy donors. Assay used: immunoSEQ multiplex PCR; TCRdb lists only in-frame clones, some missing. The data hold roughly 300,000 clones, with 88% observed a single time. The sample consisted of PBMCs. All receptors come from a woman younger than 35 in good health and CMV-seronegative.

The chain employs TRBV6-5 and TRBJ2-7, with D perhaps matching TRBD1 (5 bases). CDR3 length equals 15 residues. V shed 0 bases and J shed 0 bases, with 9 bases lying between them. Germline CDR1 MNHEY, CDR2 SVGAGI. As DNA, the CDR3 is TGTGCCAGCAGTTACTCGTATGACAGCTCCTACGAGCAGTACTTC. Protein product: CASSYSYDSSYEQYF.

In DNA form, the CDR3 reads TGTGCCACCAGCAGAGAGACGGGGGTGAACACTGAAGCTTTCTTT. Its translation is CATSRETGVNTEAFF. This sequence joins TRBV15 and TRBJ1-1, with TRBD1 as a possible D gene (5 bases). The CDR3 is made up of 15 amino acids. V was pared by 0 bases and J by 0 bases, with 8 bases between. Germline CDR1 is LNHNV and CDR2 is YYDKDF (reference sequence).

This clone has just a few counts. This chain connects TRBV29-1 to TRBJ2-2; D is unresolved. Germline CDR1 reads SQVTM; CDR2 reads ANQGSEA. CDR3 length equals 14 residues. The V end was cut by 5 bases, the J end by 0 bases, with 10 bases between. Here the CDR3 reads CSVSQTSNTGELFF. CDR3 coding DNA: TGCAGCGTTTCCCAGACTTCGAACACCGGGGAGCTGTTTTTT.

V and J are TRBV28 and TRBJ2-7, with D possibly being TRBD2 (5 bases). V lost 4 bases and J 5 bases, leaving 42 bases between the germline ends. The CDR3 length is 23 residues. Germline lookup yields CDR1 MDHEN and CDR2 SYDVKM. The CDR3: CASSSTTIRSGRKPPRTLHEQYF. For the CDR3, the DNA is TGTGCCAGCAGTTCGACAACGATTCGGAGCGGCAGGAAACCCCCTAGGACCCTCCACGAGCAGTACTTC. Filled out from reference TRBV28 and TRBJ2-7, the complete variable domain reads DVKVTQSSRYLVKRTGEKVFLECVQDMDHENMFWYRQDPGLGLRLIYFSYDVKMKEKGDIPEGYSVSREKKERFSLILESASTNQTSMYLCASSSTTIRSGRKPPRTLHEQYFGPGTRLTVT.

The CDR3 region has the DNA TGTGCCAGCAGCCCAGGGGGCCAACAGGGGCGCTCTATAGAGCAGTACTTC. Its protein is CASSPGGQQGRSIEQYF. V usage is TRBV9 and J usage is TRBJ2-7, with 8 bases lining up with TRBD1. V shed 4 bases and J 7 bases; nucleotides not matched to a gene: 19. In germline, CDR1 is SGDLS, CDR2 YYNGEE. The CDR3 length is 17 residues.

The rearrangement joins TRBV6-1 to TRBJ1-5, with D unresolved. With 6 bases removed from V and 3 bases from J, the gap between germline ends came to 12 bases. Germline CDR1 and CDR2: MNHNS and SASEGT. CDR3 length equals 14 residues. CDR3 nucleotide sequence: TGTGCCAGCAGCGAAACGAGGTCCAATCAGCCCCAGCATTTT. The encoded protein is CASSETRSNQPQHF.

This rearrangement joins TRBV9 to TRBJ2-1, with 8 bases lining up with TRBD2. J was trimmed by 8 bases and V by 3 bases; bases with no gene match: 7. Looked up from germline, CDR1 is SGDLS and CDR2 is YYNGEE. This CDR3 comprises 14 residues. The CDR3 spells CASSARAGADEQFF. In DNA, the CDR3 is TGTGCCAGCAGCGCCCGAGCGGGGGCCGATGAGCAGTTCTTC.

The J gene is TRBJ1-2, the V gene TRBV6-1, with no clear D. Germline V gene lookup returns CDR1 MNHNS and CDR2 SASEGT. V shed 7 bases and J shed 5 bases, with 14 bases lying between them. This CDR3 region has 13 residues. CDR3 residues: CASTPNGVYGYTF. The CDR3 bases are TGTGCCAGCACCCCGAACGGGGTTTATGGCTACACCTTC.

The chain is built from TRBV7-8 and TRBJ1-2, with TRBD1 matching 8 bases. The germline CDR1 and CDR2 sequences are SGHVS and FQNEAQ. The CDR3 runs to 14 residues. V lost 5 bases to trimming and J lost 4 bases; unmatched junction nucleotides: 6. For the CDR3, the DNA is TGTGCCAGCAGCGGGACCGGGACAGGCTATGGCTACACCTTC. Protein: CASSGTGTGYGYTF.

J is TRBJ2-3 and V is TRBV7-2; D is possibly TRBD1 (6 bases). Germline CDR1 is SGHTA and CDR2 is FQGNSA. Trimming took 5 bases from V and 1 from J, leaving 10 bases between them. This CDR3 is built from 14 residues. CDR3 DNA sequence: TGTGCCAGCAGCCTCGAGGGGGGCACAGATACGCAGTATTTT. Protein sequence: CASSLEGGTDTQYF.

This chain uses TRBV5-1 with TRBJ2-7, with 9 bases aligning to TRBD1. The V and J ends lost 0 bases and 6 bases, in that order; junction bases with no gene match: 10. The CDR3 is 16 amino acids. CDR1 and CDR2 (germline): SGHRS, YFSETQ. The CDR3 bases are TGCGCCAGCAGCTTGGCGTCAACAGGGGGCCGGGGCGAGCAGTACTTC. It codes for CASSLASTGGRGEQYF.

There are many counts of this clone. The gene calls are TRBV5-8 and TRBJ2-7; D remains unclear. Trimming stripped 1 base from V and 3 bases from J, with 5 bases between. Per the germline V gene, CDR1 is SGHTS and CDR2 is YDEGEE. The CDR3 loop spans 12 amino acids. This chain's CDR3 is CASSLSLYEQYF. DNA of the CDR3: TGTGCCAGCAGCTTGAGCCTCTACGAGCAGTACTTC. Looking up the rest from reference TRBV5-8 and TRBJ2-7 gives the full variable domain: EAGVTQSPTHLIKTRGQQATLRCSPISGHTSVYWYQQALGLGLQFLLWYDEGEERNRGNFPPRFSGRQFPNYSSELNVNALELEDSALYLCASSLSLYEQYFGPGTRLTVT.

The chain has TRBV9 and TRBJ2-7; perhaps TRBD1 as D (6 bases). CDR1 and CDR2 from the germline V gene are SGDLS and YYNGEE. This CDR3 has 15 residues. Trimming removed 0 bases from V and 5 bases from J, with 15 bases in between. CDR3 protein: CASSVAVQGIHEQYF. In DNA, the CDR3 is TGTGCCAGCAGCGTAGCAGTACAGGGCATCCACGAGCAGTACTTC. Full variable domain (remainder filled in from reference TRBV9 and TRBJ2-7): DSGVTQTPKHLITATGQRVTLRCSPRSGDLSVYWYQQSLDQGLQFLIQYYNGEERAKGNILERFSAQQFPDLHSELNLSSLELGDSALYFCASSVAVQGIHEQYFGPGTRLTVT.

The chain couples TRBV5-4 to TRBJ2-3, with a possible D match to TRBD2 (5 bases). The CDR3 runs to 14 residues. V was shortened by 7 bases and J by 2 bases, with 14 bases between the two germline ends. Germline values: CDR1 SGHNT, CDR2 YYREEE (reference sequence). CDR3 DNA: TGTGCCAGCCGTAGGGAGCGGATCACAGATACGCAGTATTTT. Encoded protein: CASRRERITDTQYF.

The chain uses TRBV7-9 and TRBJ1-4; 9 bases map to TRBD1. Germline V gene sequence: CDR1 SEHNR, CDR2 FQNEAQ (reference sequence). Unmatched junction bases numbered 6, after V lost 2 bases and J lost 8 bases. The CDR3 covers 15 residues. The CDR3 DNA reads TGTGCCAGCAGCTTAACCGGGACAGGGAGGGAAAAACTGTTTTTT. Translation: CASSLTGTGREKLFF.

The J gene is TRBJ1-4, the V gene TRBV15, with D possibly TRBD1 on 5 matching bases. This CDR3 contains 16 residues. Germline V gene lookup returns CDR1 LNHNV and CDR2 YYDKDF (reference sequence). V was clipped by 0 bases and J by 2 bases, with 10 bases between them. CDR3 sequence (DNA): TGTGCCACCAGCAGAGATCGGGGGATCACTAATGAAAAACTGTTTTTT. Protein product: CATSRDRGITNEKLFF.

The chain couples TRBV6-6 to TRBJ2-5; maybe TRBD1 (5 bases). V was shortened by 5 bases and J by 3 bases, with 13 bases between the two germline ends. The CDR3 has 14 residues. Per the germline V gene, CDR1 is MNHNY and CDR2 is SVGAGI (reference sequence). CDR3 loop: CASSPRGAEETQYF. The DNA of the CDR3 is TGTGCCAGCAGTCCCCGTGGGGCCGAAGAGACCCAGTACTTC.